One and the same sample provided the 8 T cell receptor beta chains below, sequenced in a study of blood T cell repertoires in COVID-19. Assay: immunoSEQ multiplex PCR; the TCRdb copy retains only in-frame clones and omits some. The sample has around 130,000 clones; around 89% are singletons. Sequencing input: peripheral blood. The receptor source for this set is a man aged 50 or older with active or convalescent COVID-19.

This chain uses TRBV20-1 with TRBJ2-3; possible D gene TRBD2, 6 bases. Germline CDR1 DFQATT, CDR2 SNEGSKA (reference sequence). V dropped 3 bases and J dropped 0 bases, with 10 bases sitting between them. The CDR3 loop spans 14 amino acids. The CDR3 loop is CSASYSGSTDTQYF. The CDR3, as DNA: TGCAGTGCTAGTTATAGCGGCAGCACAGATACGCAGTATTTT.

About this clone itself: Other nucleotide sequences in the sample specify the same CDR3. The chain couples TRBV9 to TRBJ1-2; TRBD1 is a possible D gene (5 bases). The CDR3 is 15 amino acids. V dropped 0 bases and J dropped 1 base, with 10 bases sitting between them. CDR1 and CDR2 (germline): SGDLS, YYNGEE. The CDR3 DNA sequence: TGTGCCAGCAGCGTAGGAGGGGACTTTAACTATGGCTACACCTTC. As protein: CASSVGGDFNYGYTF.

This chain links TRBV29-1 with TRBJ1-2; D is unclear. V was shortened by 4 bases and J by 2 bases, with 14 bases between the two germline ends. CDR3 length: 14 amino acids. CDR1 SQVTM and CDR2 ANQGSEA come from the germline V gene. The DNA of the CDR3 is TGCAGCGTTGGCCCGTTCCGGGAAAACTATGGCTACACCTTC. Translated, it gives CSVGPFRENYGYTF.

This clone has a handful of counts. This chain connects TRBV5-1 to TRBJ2-6, with D possibly matching TRBD2 (5 bases). Germline V lookup: CDR1 SGHRS, CDR2 YFSETQ. Trimming took 3 bases from V and 1 from J, leaving 8 bases between them. The CDR3 sequence is 15 residues long. In DNA form, the CDR3 reads TGCGCCAGCAGCTCCTCGGGATCTGGGGCCAACGTCCTGACTTTC. As protein: CASSSSGSGANVLTF.

The chain links TRBV28 to TRBJ2-7; no definite D call. Trimming removed 10 bases from V and 2 bases from J, with 18 bases in between. Germline V gene lookup returns CDR1 MDHEN and CDR2 SYDVKM. This CDR3 is 14 amino acids long. The CDR3 here is CAIKRDFATYEQYF. DNA for the CDR3: TGTGCCATCAAGCGCGACTTCGCAACCTACGAGCAGTACTTC.

The chain uses TRBV7-2 and TRBJ2-7, with 8 bases aligning to TRBD1. The CDR3 has 15 residues. Germline-derived CDR1 and CDR2 are SGHTA and FQGNSA. After removal of 5 bases from V and 2 bases from J, the junction contained 8 bases not matched to a gene. CDR3 DNA: TGTGCCAGCAGCCCAGGGGGCGCCGAAGCCTACGAGCAGTACTTC. Translation gives CASSPGGAEAYEQYF.

The V gene is TRBV4-1, the J gene TRBJ2-7; TRBD2 matches 12 bases. Germline loops: CDR1 MGHRA, CDR2 YSYEKL. The CDR3 is 18 residues long. V dropped 0 bases and J dropped 4; count of bases not matched to a gene: 10. The CDR3, as DNA: TGCGCCAGCAGCCAAGAGCCGACGACTAGCGGGAGTCGATACGAGCAGTACTTC. Translation: CASSQEPTTSGSRYEQYF.

This chain's CDR3 is CATSDQTDEQYF. The CDR3 region has the DNA TGTGCCACCAGTGACCAGACAGACGAGCAGTACTTC. The chain combines TRBV24-1 with TRBJ2-7; maybe TRBD1 (5 bases). The ends were cut back, 4 bases at V and 5 bases at J, with 8 bases in the middle. CDR1 and CDR2 from the germline V gene are KGHDR and SFDVKD. The length of the CDR3 is 12 residues.